This entry features one T cell receptor beta chain sequence. The data were produced by immunoSEQ multiplex PCR, yet TCRdb's version contains in-frame clones alone and is incomplete. The table has a few hundred thousand clones, about nine tenths seen once. Participant-reported clinical history was the basis for cohort assignment. Resolution of symptoms, clearance, or two negative PCRs was present in recovered Cohort 3 donors. The record originates from a study of blood T cell repertoires in COVID-19. Study overall: The United States, Italy and Spain provided the acute and convalescent COVID-19 samples. The cDNA or gDNA used as material had been derived from T cells, B-cell-depleted T cells, or PBMCs.

Trimming cost V 4 bases and J 0 bases, with 12 bases left between them. The CDR3 runs to 15 residues. The germline V gene has CDR1 SGDLS and CDR2 YYNGEE. V and J are TRBV9 and TRBJ2-3; maybe TRBD2 (5 bases). Sample: PBMCs or T cells enriched from blood (not recorded which). The TCR comes from a young woman who had recovered from COVID-19. The chain's CDR3 is CASSIEGRSTDTQYF. The DNA for the CDR3 is TGTGCCAGCAGCATTGAGGGTAGGAGCACAGATACGCAGTATTTT.